Presented here are 4 T cell receptor beta chains from one specimen sequenced in a study of cytomegalovirus exposure and HLA in healthy donors. PCR employed 60 Vbeta and 13 Jbeta primers. The data were produced by immunoSEQ multiplex PCR, yet TCRdb's version contains in-frame clones alone and is incomplete. The data show around 100,000 clones, around 75% seen once. The sample taken for sequencing was PBMCs. These TCRs come from a woman aged 25 to 45 in good health and CMV-seronegative.

This clone was seen once. The chain joins TRBV28 to TRBJ1-3; TRBD1 is a possible D gene (6 bases). The CDR3 extends over 15 amino acids. Trimming shortened V by 5 bases and J by 7 bases, and 18 bases separated the two germline ends. Per the germline V gene, CDR1 is MDHEN and CDR2 is SYDVKM. CDR3 DNA sequence: TGTGCCAGCAGTCCCCCTCAGGGACAAGTGAACACCATATATTTT. This codes for CASSPPQGQVNTIYF.

This sequence joins TRBV18 and TRBJ1-2; a weak D match, TRBD1 (5 bases). The germline V and J ends were trimmed by 3 bases and 5 bases, with 13 bases remaining between them. The V gene's germline CDR1 is KGHSH and CDR2 LQKENI. The CDR3 totals 14 residues. CDR3 sequence (DNA): TGTGCCAGCTCACCCGGAAGTACAGGTTATGGCTACACCTTC. Translating it yields CASSPGSTGYGYTF.

V and J are TRBV6-5 and TRBJ2-7, with 11 bases that match TRBD2. Germline loops: CDR1 MNHEY, CDR2 SVGAGI. V was pared by 0 bases and J by 3 bases, with 4 bases of the junction left unmatched. The length of the CDR3 is 16 residues. The CDR3 nucleotides are TGTGCCAGCAGTTACTCCGGGACTAGCGGTTACTACGAGCAGTACTTC. Amino acids: CASSYSGTSGYYEQYF.

The rearrangement joins TRBV6-1 to TRBJ1-1, with D possibly matching TRBD1 (6 bases). The germline V gene encodes CDR1 MNHNS and CDR2 SASEGT. V gave up 1 base and J gave up 10 bases, with 13 bases separating them. The CDR3 contains 13 residues. The CDR3 reads CASSEGVRGRAFF. For the CDR3, the DNA is TGTGCCAGCAGTGAAGGGGTCAGGGGCAGAGCTTTCTTT.